The sequence of this TCR beta chain was determined in a study of control samples from healthy donors and cancer patients (dated by TCRdb to the early 2020s). CDR1 and CDR2 (SQVTM, ANQGSEA) derive from the germline V gene. V loses 6 bases at its end and J loses 4 bases; junction bases beyond the gene matches: 8. The CDR3 contains 13 residues, cysteine and phenylalanine counted. Solely the CDR3 DNA is kept, with 39 bases framed from the first base. As for this clone: The clone's antigen remains unknown. No clone much larger than this one lies a single base away; base qualities are absent.

Receptors were amplified or captured by the immunoSEQ multiplex PCR assay. What TCRdb holds here is the immuneACCESS table cut down to in-frame rearrangements. Part of the clones is not present; checked against another copy, under half of the missing clones reflect an unresolved V gene, and the others are unexplained. Here the sample has approximately 45,000 clones; 91% occur a single time. About a fifth of the sample belongs to the ten largest clones. The receptor was isolated from a woman aged 40 to 50 with head and neck cancer. Sequenced: PBMCs. Recombination connected TRBV29-1 to TRBJ1-1; 7 central nucleotides agree with TRBD1. At the DNA level, the sequence is TGCAGCGTCCAGGACAGGACGTTCACTGAAGCTTTCTTT. This is translated as CSVQDRTFTEAFF.